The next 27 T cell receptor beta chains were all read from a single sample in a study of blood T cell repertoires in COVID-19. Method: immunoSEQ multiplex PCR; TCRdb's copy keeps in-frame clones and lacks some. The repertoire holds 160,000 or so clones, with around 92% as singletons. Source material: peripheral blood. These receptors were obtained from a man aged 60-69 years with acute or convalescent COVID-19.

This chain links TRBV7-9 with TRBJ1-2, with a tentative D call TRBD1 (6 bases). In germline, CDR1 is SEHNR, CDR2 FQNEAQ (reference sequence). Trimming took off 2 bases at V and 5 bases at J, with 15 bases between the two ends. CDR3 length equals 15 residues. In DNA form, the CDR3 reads TGTGCCAGCAGCTTAATGGGGGCTCCGTCGTATGGCTACACCTTC. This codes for CASSLMGAPSYGYTF. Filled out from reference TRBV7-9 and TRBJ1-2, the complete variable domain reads DTGVSQNPRHKITKRGQNVTFRCDPISEHNRLYWYRQTLGQGPEFLTYFQNEAQLEKSRLLSDRFSAERPKGSFSTLEIQRTEQGDSAMYLCASSLMGAPSYGYTFGSGTRLTVV.

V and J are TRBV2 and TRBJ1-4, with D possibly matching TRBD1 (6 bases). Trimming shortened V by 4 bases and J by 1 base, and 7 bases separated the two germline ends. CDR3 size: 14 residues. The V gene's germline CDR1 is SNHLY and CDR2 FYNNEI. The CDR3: CASSVQGTNEKLFF. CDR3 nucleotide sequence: TGTGCCAGCAGTGTACAGGGAACTAATGAAAAACTGTTTTTT.

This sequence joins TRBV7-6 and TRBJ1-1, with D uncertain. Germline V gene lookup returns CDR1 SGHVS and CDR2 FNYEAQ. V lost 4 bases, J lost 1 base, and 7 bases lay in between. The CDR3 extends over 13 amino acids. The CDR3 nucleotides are TGTGCCAGCAGCTCCGCCGGGAACACTGAAGCTTTCTTT. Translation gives CASSSAGNTEAFF.

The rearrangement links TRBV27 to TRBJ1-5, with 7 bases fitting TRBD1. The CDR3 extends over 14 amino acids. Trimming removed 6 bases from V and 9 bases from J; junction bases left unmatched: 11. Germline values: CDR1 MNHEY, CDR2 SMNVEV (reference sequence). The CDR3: CASSTIRQGWPQHF. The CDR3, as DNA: TGTGCCAGCAGCACGATTCGACAGGGATGGCCCCAGCATTTT.

The CDR3, as DNA: TGTGCCACCAGCAGATCTACGGGACTCCAGAGCCATGGCTACACCTTC. This gives the protein CATSRSTGLQSHGYTF. The chain recombines TRBV15 with TRBJ1-2; D might be TRBD1 (5 bases). Deletions cut 2 bases from V and 6 bases from J, with 19 bases between. The length of the CDR3 is 16 residues. CDR1 LNHNV and CDR2 YYDKDF come from the germline V gene (reference sequence).

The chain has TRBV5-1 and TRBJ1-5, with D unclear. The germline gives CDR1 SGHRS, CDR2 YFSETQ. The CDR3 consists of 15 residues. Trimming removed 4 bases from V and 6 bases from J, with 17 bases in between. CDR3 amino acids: CASSPNPGGIQPQHF. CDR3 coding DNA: TGCGCCAGCAGCCCGAACCCCGGCGGCATTCAGCCCCAGCATTTT.

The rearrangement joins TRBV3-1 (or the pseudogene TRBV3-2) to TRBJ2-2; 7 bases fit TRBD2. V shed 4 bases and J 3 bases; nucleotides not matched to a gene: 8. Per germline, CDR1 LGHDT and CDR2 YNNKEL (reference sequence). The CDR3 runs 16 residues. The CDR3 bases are TGTGCCAGCAGCCGACGGGGCCGGGGGGACACCGGGGAGCTGTTTTTT. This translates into CASSRRGRGDTGELFF.

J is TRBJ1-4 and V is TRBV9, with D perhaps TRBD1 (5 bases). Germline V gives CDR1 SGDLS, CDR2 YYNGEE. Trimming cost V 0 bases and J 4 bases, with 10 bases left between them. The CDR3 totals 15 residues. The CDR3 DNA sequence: TGTGCCAGCAGCGTAGGTGGTCAGGGTAATGAAAAACTGTTTTTT. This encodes CASSVGGQGNEKLFF.

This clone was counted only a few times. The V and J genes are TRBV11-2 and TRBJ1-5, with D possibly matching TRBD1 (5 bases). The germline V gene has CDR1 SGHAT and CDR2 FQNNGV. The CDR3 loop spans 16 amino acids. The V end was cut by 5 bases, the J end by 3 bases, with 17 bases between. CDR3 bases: TGTGCCAGCAGCCCCAGGGCCGACAAGGTCAATCAGCCCCAGCATTTT. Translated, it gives CASSPRADKVNQPQHF.

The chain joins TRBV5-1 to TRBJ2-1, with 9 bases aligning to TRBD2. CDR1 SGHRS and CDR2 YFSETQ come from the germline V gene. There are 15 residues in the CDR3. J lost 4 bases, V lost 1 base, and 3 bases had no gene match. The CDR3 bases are TGCGCCAGCAGCTTGTCGCGGGGGGGATACAATGAGCAGTTCTTC. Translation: CASSLSRGGYNEQFF.

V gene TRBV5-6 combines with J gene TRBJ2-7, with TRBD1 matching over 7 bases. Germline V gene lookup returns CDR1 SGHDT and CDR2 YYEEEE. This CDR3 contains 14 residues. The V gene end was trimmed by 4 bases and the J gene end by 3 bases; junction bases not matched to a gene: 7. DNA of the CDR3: TGTGCCAGCAGCACGGACAGGAATCTCTACGAGCAGTACTTC. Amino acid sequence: CASSTDRNLYEQYF. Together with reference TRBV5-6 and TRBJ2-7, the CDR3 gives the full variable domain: DAGVTQSPTHLIKTRGQQVTLRCSPKSGHDTVSWYQQALGQGPQFIFQYYEEEERQRGNFPDRFSGHQFPNYSSELNVNALLLGDSALYLCASSTDRNLYEQYFGPGTRLTVT.

This chain's CDR3 is CATSDPGTGPGQPQHF. In nucleotides, the CDR3 is TGTGCCACCAGTGACCCCGGGACAGGGCCGGGGCAGCCCCAGCATTTT. The chain carries TRBV24-1 and TRBJ1-5; TRBD1 agrees at 9 bases. With V trimmed by 4 bases and J by 7 bases, 10 bases remained unmatched. CDR3 length: 16 amino acids. CDR1 and CDR2 from the germline V gene are KGHDR and SFDVKD.

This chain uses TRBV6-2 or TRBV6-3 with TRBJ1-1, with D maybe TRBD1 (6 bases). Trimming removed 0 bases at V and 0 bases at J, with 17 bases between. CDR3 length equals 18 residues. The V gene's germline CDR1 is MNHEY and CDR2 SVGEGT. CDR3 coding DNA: TGTGCCAGCAGTTACTCTTTGGTACGCAACAGGGTGAACACTGAAGCTTTCTTT. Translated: CASSYSLVRNRVNTEAFF.

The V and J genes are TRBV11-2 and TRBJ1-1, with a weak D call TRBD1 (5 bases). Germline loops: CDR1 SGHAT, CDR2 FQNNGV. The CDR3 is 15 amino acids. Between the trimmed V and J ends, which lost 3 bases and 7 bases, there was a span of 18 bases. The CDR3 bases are TGTGCCAGCAGCTTTCTAGCGCGGGGGATTGGTGAAGCTTTCTTT. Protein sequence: CASSFLARGIGEAFF.

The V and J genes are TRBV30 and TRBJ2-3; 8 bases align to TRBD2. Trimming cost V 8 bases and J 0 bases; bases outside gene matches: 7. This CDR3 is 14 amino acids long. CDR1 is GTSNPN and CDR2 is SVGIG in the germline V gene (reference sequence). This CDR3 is CAATLAVSTDTQYF. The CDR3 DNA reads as TGTGCCGCAACACTAGCGGTCAGCACAGATACGCAGTATTTT.

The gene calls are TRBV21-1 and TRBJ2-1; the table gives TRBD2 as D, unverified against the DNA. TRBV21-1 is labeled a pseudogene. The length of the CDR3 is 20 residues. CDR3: CASSKVRWGFTSGSYNEQFF. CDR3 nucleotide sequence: TGTGCCAGCAGCAAAGTAAGGTGGGGATTTACTAGCGGCTCCTACAATGAGCAGTTCTTC.

The chain's CDR3 is CASSLEGGAHIQPQHF. The CDR3 bases are TGTGCCAGCAGTTTGGAGGGAGGGGCTCATATTCAGCCCCAGCATTTT. This chain links TRBV6-2 or TRBV6-3 with TRBJ1-5; TRBD1 is a possible D gene (5 bases). CDR3 length: 16 amino acids. The germline V gene has CDR1 MNHEY and CDR2 SVGEGT. Trimming removed 4 bases from V and 6 bases from J, with 19 bases in between.

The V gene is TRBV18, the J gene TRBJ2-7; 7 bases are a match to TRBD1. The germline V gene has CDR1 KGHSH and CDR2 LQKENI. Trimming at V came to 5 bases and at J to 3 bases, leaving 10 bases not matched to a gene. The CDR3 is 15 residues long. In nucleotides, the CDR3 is TGTGCCAGCTCAGGAATCTTGACAGGGATCTACGAGCAGTACTTC. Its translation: CASSGILTGIYEQYF.

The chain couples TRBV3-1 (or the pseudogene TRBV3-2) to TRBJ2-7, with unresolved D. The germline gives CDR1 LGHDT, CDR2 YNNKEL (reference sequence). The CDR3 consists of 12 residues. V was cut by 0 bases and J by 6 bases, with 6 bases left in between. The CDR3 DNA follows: TGTGCCAGCAGCCAAGAGGGCTTCGAGCAGTACTTC. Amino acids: CASSQEGFEQYF.

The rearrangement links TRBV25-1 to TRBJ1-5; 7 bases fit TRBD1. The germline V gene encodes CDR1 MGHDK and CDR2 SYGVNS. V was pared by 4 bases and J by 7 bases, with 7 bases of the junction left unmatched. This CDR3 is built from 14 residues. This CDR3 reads CASSGTGRGQPQHF. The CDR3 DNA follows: TGTGCCAGCAGTGGGACAGGAAGGGGACAGCCCCAGCATTTT.

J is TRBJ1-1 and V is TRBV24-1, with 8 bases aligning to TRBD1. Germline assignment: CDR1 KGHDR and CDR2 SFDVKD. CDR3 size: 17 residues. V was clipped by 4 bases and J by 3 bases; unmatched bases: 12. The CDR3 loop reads CATSDPGQGGSDTEAFF. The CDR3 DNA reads TGTGCCACCAGTGACCCCGGACAGGGTGGTTCGGACACTGAAGCTTTCTTT.

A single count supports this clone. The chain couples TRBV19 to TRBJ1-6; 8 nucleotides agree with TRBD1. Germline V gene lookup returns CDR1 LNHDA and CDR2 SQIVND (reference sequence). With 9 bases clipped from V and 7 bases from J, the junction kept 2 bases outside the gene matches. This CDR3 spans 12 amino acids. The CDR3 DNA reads TGTGCCAGCCGGGACAGGAATTCACCCCTCCACTTT. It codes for CASRDRNSPLHF. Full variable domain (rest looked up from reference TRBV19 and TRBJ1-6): DGGITQSPKYLFRKEGQNVTLSCEQNLNHDAMYWYRQDPGQGLRLIYYSQIVNDFQKGDIAEGYSVSREKKESFPLTVTSAQKNPTAFYLCASRDRNSPLHFGNGTRLTVT.

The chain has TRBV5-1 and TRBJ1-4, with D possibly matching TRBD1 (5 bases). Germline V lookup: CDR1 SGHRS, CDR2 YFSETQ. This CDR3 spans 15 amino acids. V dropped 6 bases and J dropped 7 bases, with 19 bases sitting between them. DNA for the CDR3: TGCGCCAGCAACCACCAGGCAGGGTGGAGTGAAAAACTGTTTTTT. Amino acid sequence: CASNHQAGWSEKLFF.

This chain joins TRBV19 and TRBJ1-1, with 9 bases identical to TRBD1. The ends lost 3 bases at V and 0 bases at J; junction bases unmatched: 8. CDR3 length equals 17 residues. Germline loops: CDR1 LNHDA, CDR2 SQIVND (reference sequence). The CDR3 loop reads CASSIHPGQGMNTEAFF. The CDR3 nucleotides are TGTGCCAGTAGTATTCACCCGGGACAGGGAATGAACACTGAAGCTTTCTTT.

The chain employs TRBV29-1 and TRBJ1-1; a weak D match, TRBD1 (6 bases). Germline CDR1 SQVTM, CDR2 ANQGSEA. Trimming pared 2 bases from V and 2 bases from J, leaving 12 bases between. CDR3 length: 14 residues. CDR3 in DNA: TGCAGCGTTGAACGGAGGACAGCTAACACTGAAGCTTTCTTT. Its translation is CSVERRTANTEAFF.

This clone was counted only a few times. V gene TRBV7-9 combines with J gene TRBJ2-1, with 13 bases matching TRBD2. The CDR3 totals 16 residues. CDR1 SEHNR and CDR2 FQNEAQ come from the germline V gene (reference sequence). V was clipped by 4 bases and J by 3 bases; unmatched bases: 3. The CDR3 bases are TGTGCCAGCAGCTCTACTAGCGGGGGGGTCTACAATGAGCAGTTCTTC. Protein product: CASSSTSGGVYNEQFF.

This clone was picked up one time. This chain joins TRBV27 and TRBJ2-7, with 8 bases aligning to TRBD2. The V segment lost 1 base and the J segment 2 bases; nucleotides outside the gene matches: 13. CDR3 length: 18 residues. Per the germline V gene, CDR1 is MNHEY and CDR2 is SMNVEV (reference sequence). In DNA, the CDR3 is TGTGCCAGCAGTTTATATGCGGTTCGGCGGGAGGTTCCCTACGAGCAGTACTTC. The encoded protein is CASSLYAVRREVPYEQYF.